This note documents a single T cell receptor beta chain sequence. Its antigen is as yet unknown. These data originate in a study of identical twins. Findings and caveats of the study: Among out-of-frame alpha sequences shared by twins, low generation probability occurred in excess. Models underestimated out-of-frame TCR alpha sharing in monozygotic twins. Rather than following the same donors, the conclusions depended on cross-sectional statistical analysis.

TCRdb used MiXCR to reprocess the 5' RACE reads, holding one entry per CDR3 protein. The sample consists of about 470,000 distinct CDR3 sequences, approximately 25% of them appearing once. The CDR3 runs 12 residues. V was cut by 7 bases and J by 5 bases, with 11 bases left in between. In addition, the sample was reused for a study of T cells expressing NK-cell markers. This second study says: Eight donors were sequenced, seven testing HCMV-seropositive and one testing seronegative.

This chain uses TRBV12-3 or TRBV12-4 with TRBJ1-1; D gene uncertain. This TCR was sampled from a young woman in good health. What was sequenced was CD4+ T cells sorted from blood. CDR3 loop: CASIRGWTEAFF. In nucleotides, the CDR3 is TGTGCCAGCATACGGGGTTGGACTGAAGCTTTCTTT.